The 15 T cell receptor beta chains below all came from one sample that was sequenced in a study of spatial heterogeneity in lung cancer. TCRdb reprocessed the 5' RACE reads with MiXCR, giving one entry per CDR3 protein. The sample includes over 2,500 distinct CDR3 sequences, 4.4% of them seen just once. Sample time point: sample taken at primary tumor resection. The input material, whole RNA from tumor, nontumor lung or frozen PBMC, was sequenced unsorted. This sample comprised normal lung tissue next to the tumor, obtained at surgery. The receptors were sampled from a female donor with early-stage non-small cell lung cancer.

Judged by abundance, this clonotype is medium-sized. A library prepared for alpha chains yielded this beta chain as an off-target read; its size is of little meaning. CDR3: CASSLSSSWGTGELFF. CDR3 DNA sequence: TGCGCCAGCAGCTTATCATCGTCGTGGGGCACCGGGGAGCTGTTTTTT. The chain combines TRBV5-1 with TRBJ2-2; D not resolved. Trimming stripped 2 bases from V and 4 bases from J, with 15 bases between. The CDR3 runs 16 residues. The germline V gene has CDR1 SGHRS and CDR2 YFSETQ. The variable domain in full, with the rest retrieved from reference TRBV5-1 and TRBJ2-2, is KAGVTQTPRYLIKTRGQQVTLSCSPISGHRSVSWYQQTPGQGLQFLFEYFSETQRNKGNFPGRFSGRQFSNSRSEMNVSTLELGDSALYLCASSLSSSWGTGELFFGEGSRLTVL.

This clonotype is termed medium-sized (0.01 to 0.1%). As an off-target read in a library built for alpha chains, this beta chain has a frequency of little significance. J is TRBJ2-3 and V is TRBV28; D is unresolved. CDR1 is MDHEN, CDR2 SYDVKM, per germline. The CDR3 contains 15 residues. The ends were cut back, 4 bases at V and 2 bases at J, with 13 bases in the middle. The CDR3 spells CASSSPGSPTDTQYF. The CDR3 DNA is TGTGCCAGCAGTTCCCCGGGCAGCCCCACAGATACGCAGTATTTT.

This clonotype ranks as medium-sized (0.01 to 0.1%). Since the library was made to target alpha chains, this beta chain is a stray read and its abundance is not meaningful. Written as DNA, the CDR3 is TGTGCCAGCAGCTTAAAAAGGGGGCGAGACACTGAAGCTTTCTTT. Protein: CASSLKRGRDTEAFF. The gene calls are TRBV7-9 and TRBJ1-1, with 7 bases that match TRBD1. This CDR3 region has 15 residues. After removal of 2 bases from V and 3 bases from J, the junction contained 6 bases not matched to a gene. CDR1 and CDR2 from the germline V gene are SEHNR and FQNEAQ (reference sequence).

Sample share makes this clonotype large. This beta chain appears as a stray read in a library generated for alpha chains; its size is not informative. The gene calls are TRBV5-1 and TRBJ1-6; D is undetermined. CDR1 is SGHRS, CDR2 YFSETQ, per germline. This CDR3 region has 14 residues. V lost 4 bases to trimming and J lost 8 bases, with 13 bases between them. This chain's CDR3 is CASSSREADSPLHF. CDR3 DNA sequence: TGCGCCAGCAGCAGCCGGGAGGCGGATTCACCCCTCCACTTT.

In this sample, this clonotype turned up a few times. Since it is a stray read in a library aimed at alpha chains, this beta chain has a size that is not meaningful. V and J are TRBV24-1 and TRBJ2-2; perhaps TRBD1 as D (6 bases). The CDR3 is 13 residues long. V was shortened by 7 bases and J by 2 bases, with 7 bases between the two germline ends. CDR1 is KGHDR, CDR2 SFDVKD, per germline. This chain's CDR3 is CATRDSNTGELFF. The CDR3 DNA is TGTGCCACCAGGGACAGTAACACCGGGGAGCTGTTTTTT.

Relative to its sample, this clonotype is medium-sized. Because this beta chain is a stray read in a library intended to capture alpha chains, its abundance should not be given much weight. V gene TRBV2 combines with J gene TRBJ1-1, with unresolved D. The length of the CDR3 is 15 residues. The V end lost 6 bases, the J end lost 2 bases, and 16 bases lay between the germline ends. Germline-derived CDR1 and CDR2 are SNHLY and FYNNEI. The CDR3 sequence: CASSEMRVPNTEAFF. In DNA, the CDR3 is TGTGCCAGCAGCGAGATGCGGGTCCCTAACACTGAAGCTTTCTTT.

This clonotype is medium-sized (0.01 to 0.1%). Found in a library prepared for alpha chains, this beta chain is an off-target read, and its abundance has little meaning. This chain links TRBV7-9 with TRBJ2-3; 14 bases line up with TRBD2. The CDR3 spans 17 residues. Per the germline V gene, CDR1 is SEHNR and CDR2 is FQNEAQ (reference sequence). The ends lost 5 bases at V and 6 bases at J; junction bases unmatched: 10. Here the CDR3 DNA reads TGTGCCAGCAGCCCAATAGGGACTAGCGGGAGACCTGATACGCAGTATTTT. It encodes CASSPIGTSGRPDTQYF.

This clonotype is medium-sized. The junction departs from the called germline gene at one end, perhaps through a read error. Little can be read into the size of this beta chain, an off-target read in a library designed for alpha chains. The chain couples TRBV12-3 or TRBV12-4 to TRBJ2-4, with 11 nucleotides matching TRBD2. CDR3 length: 15 residues. DNA for the CDR3: TGTGCCAGCAGATTAGCGGGAGGGCCCAAAAACATTCAGTACTTC. Residues: CASRLAGGPKNIQYF.

Ten or more counts support this clonotype. This beta chain is an off-target read within a library intended for alpha chains, so its frequency means little. The rearrangement uses TRBV24-1 and TRBJ1-2; 9 bases line up with TRBD1. V shed 6 bases, J shed 8 bases, and the junction held 3 bases outside the gene matches. Germline lookup yields CDR1 KGHDR and CDR2 SFDVKD. The CDR3 covers 12 residues. The CDR3 region is CATSTGGSGYTF. The CDR3 coding sequence is TGTGCCACCAGTACAGGGGGCAGCGGCTACACCTTC.

This clonotype rates as large. The library was prepared for alpha chains; this beta chain is a stray read, so its frequency means little. The chain links TRBV13 to TRBJ1-1; TRBD1 matches at 9 bases. The CDR3 spans 15 residues. CDR1 is PRHDT, CDR2 FYEKMQ, per germline (reference sequence). The V segment lost 4 bases and the J segment 5 bases; nucleotides outside the gene matches: 8. CDR3 DNA: TGTGCCAGCAGCTCCTCCTATGGGACAGGGACTGAAGCTTTCTTT. The encoded protein is CASSSSYGTGTEAFF.

In this sample, this clonotype is medium-sized (0.01 to 0.1%). This beta chain turned up in a library designed for alpha chains; as an off-target read, its abundance says little. V usage is TRBV5-1 and J usage is TRBJ2-1; 14 bases fit TRBD2. Trimming removed 3 bases from V and 7 bases from J; junction bases left unmatched: 6. This CDR3 has 16 residues. Germline assignment: CDR1 SGHRS and CDR2 YFSETQ. CDR3 protein: CASSWTGTSGSNEQFF. CDR3 coding DNA: TGCGCCAGCAGCTGGACCGGGACTAGCGGGAGTAATGAGCAGTTCTTC. Variable domain in full (rest from reference TRBV5-1 and TRBJ2-1): KAGVTQTPRYLIKTRGQQVTLSCSPISGHRSVSWYQQTPGQGLQFLFEYFSETQRNKGNFPGRFSGRQFSNSRSEMNVSTLELGDSALYLCASSWTGTSGSNEQFFGPGTRLTVL.

By sample share, this clonotype is medium-sized. This beta chain is an off-target read within a library intended for alpha chains, so its frequency means little. V gene TRBV28 combines with J gene TRBJ1-1, with D uncertain. Germline V CDR1 and CDR2: MDHEN, SYDVKM. The CDR3 is made up of 12 amino acids. V was clipped by 6 bases and J by 0 bases, with 5 bases between them. CDR3 protein: CASRDMNTEAFF. As DNA, the CDR3 is TGTGCCAGCAGAGACATGAACACTGAAGCTTTCTTT. The variable domain in full, with the rest retrieved from reference TRBV28 and TRBJ1-1, is DVKVTQSSRYLVKRTGEKVFLECVQDMDHENMFWYRQDPGLGLRLIYFSYDVKMKEKGDIPEGYSVSREKKERFSLILESASTNQTSMYLCASRDMNTEAFFGQGTRLTVV.

This clonotype was observed many times. This beta chain is off target for a library built for alpha chains, so its abundance means little. The chain employs TRBV5-5 and TRBJ1-5; 9 bases agree with TRBD1. Germline loops: CDR1 SGHKS, CDR2 YYEKEE (reference sequence). The V gene end was trimmed by 4 bases and the J gene end by 6 bases; junction bases not matched to a gene: 5. CDR3 length: 14 amino acids. This CDR3 reads CASSPGQGPQPQHF. The CDR3 bases are TGTGCCAGCAGCCCCGGACAGGGGCCTCAGCCCCAGCATTTT.

By proportion, this clonotype is medium-sized. This beta chain was picked up by a library intended for alpha chains and is off target, so its count carries little meaning. The chain links TRBV7-2 to TRBJ1-5; D uncertain. The CDR3 is 15 residues long. Deletions cut 3 bases from V and 0 bases from J, with 9 bases between. Germline V gives CDR1 SGHTA, CDR2 FQGNSA. The CDR3 DNA reads as TGTGCCAGCAGCTTGACCACCTATAGCAATCAGCCCCAGCATTTT. Translated, it gives CASSLTTYSNQPQHF.

This clonotype is medium-sized within its sample. This beta chain is an off-target read within a library intended for alpha chains, so its frequency means little. This chain links TRBV7-2 with TRBJ2-5; 7 bases match TRBD1. The V and J ends lost 4 bases and 4 bases, in that order; junction bases with no gene match: 6. The germline V gene encodes CDR1 SGHTA and CDR2 FQGNSA. The CDR3 is made up of 14 amino acids. CDR3 DNA sequence: TGTGCCAGCAGCTCTGACAGGGTAGCAGAGACCCAGTACTTC. Residues: CASSSDRVAETQYF.